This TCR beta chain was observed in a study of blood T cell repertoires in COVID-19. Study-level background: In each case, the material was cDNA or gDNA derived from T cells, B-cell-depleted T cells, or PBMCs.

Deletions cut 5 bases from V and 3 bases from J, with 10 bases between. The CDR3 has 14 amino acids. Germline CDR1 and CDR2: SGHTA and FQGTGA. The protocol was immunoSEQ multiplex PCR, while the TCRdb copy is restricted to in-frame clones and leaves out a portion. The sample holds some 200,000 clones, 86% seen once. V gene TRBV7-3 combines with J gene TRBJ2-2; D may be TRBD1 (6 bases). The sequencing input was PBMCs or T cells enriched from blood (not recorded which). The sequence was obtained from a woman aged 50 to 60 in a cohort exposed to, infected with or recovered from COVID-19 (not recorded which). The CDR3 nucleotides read TGTGCCAGCAGCAAGGACAGATACACCGGGGAGCTGTTTTTT. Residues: CASSKDRYTGELFF.